A single sample gave rise to the 29 T cell receptor beta chains below, sequenced in a study of shared clonotypes between healthy human individuals (dated by TCRdb to between 2020 and 2021). The method behind the library was the immunoSEQ multiplex PCR assay. Sourced from immuneACCESS, this table was stored by TCRdb with only in-frame sequences that have V and J called. A share of the clones is absent; for the studies checked, an unresolved V gene accounts for under half, and the remainder has no known explanation. This sample has more than 2 million clones in its table, and 90% to 96% of those were observed once. The ten largest account for around 0.13% of the sample. Sequenced input: naive CD4+ T cells sorted from blood. The cell subset or site label for this specimen denotes: CD45RA+ positively selected. These receptors were obtained from a man between 18 and 35 years old in good health.

The V call is TRBV27, the J call TRBJ2-1, with 15 bases aligning to TRBD2. The CDR3 is 15 residues long. In germline, CDR1 is MNHEY, CDR2 SMNVEV (reference sequence). The V gene end was trimmed by 6 bases and the J gene end by 12 bases; junction bases not matched to a gene: 9. DNA of the CDR3: TGTGCCAGCAGCCGCGGACTAGCGGGGGGGACGTCGCAGTTCTTC. Its translation: CASSRGLAGGTSQFF.

CDR3 coding DNA: TGTGCCAGCAGCCCCCGGACATTTAGGCAGACCCAGTACTTC. Its translation: CASSPRTFRQTQYF. The chain links TRBV11-2 to TRBJ2-5; D may be TRBD1 (5 bases). V was clipped by 5 bases and J by 6 bases, with 16 bases between them. CDR1 and CDR2 (germline): SGHAT, FQNNGV. The CDR3 runs 14 residues.

This chain links TRBV11-3 with TRBJ2-3, with TRBD2 identical over 11 bases. Per germline, CDR1 SGHNT and CDR2 YENEEA. The CDR3 is made up of 16 amino acids. Germline trimming cut 6 bases from V and 1 base from J; bases unmatched to any gene: 6. The DNA for the CDR3 is TGTGCCAGCAGTTTAAGACTAGCGGGACGCACAGATACGCAGTATTTT. It codes for CASSLRLAGRTDTQYF.

About this clone: Different DNA sequences within this sample yield the same CDR3. V usage is TRBV5-1 and J usage is TRBJ2-3; TRBD1 matches 7 bases. CDR1 is SGHRS and CDR2 is YFSETQ in the germline V gene. The CDR3 length is 15 residues. V shed 0 bases, J shed 0 bases, and the junction held 1 base outside the gene matches. CDR3 bases: TGCGCCAGCAGCTTGGCAGGGGGAAGCACAGATACGCAGTATTTT. It encodes CASSLAGGSTDTQYF.

The chain recombines TRBV7-8 with TRBJ1-6; a weak D match, TRBD1 (5 bases). The germline V gene encodes CDR1 SGHVS and CDR2 FQNEAQ. The CDR3 is 19 residues long. The ends were cut back, 1 base at V and 10 bases at J, with 26 bases in the middle. The CDR3 coding sequence is TGTGCCAGCAGCTTAGGGGTCCGGGACGTAGCCCTTAATAGATCACCCCTCCACTTT. Translated: CASSLGVRDVALNRSPLHF.

This clone was counted once. The chain employs TRBV7-9 and TRBJ1-6; 8 bases are a match to TRBD1. The germline V gene encodes CDR1 SEHNR and CDR2 FQNEAQ (reference sequence). J was trimmed by 8 bases and V by 5 bases; bases with no gene match: 8. This CDR3 has 15 residues. The CDR3 protein is CASSTSDRDHSPLHF. CDR3 nucleotides: TGTGCCAGCAGCACCTCGGACAGGGATCATTCACCCCTCCACTTT.

The rearrangement links TRBV21-1 to TRBJ2-7; no check of the table's D call, TRBD2, against the DNA was made. TRBV21-1 is assigned pseudogene status. The CDR3 spans 13 residues. CDR3 loop: CASSQMIDYEQYF. The CDR3 nucleotides read TGTGCCAGCAGCCAAATGATAGATTACGAGCAGTACTTC.

V usage is TRBV28 and J usage is TRBJ1-1; perhaps TRBD1 as D (6 bases). Trimming removed 6 bases at V and 1 base at J, with 15 bases between. The germline V gene encodes CDR1 MDHEN and CDR2 SYDVKM. This CDR3 spans 15 amino acids. The CDR3 DNA reads as TGTGCCAGCAGCCAGACCGGGACACCGAACACTGAAGCTTTCTTT. Its protein is CASSQTGTPNTEAFF.

As for this clone: At one end, the junction sequence differs from germline, possibly due to a read error. The genes are TRBV7-7 and TRBJ2-7, with D possibly being TRBD2 (6 bases). Germline lookup yields CDR1 SSHAT and CDR2 FNYEAQ (reference sequence). The CDR3 length is 15 residues. CDR3: CASSLAAGSSYEQYF. The DNA for the CDR3 is TGTGCTAGCAGCTTAGCGGCAGGGAGCTCCTACGAGCAGTACTTC.

V and J are TRBV6-1 and TRBJ2-7; D is perhaps TRBD1 (6 bases). Germline V gives CDR1 MNHNS, CDR2 SASEGT. This CDR3 contains 14 residues. Trimming shortened V by 6 bases and J by 2 bases, and 14 bases separated the two germline ends. The CDR3 reads CASSPIGGAYEQYF. The DNA for the CDR3 is TGTGCCAGCAGCCCAATAGGGGGAGCCTACGAGCAGTACTTC.

The chain joins TRBV6-1 to TRBJ1-5; no clear D gene. V lost 6 bases and J lost 7, with 13 bases in between. The CDR3 spans 13 residues. Germline CDR1 is MNHNS and CDR2 is SASEGT. CDR3 sequence reads: CASRIFEAQPQHF. CDR3 bases: TGTGCCAGCAGGATCTTTGAGGCCCAGCCCCAGCATTTT.

Written as DNA, the CDR3 is TGTGCCAGCAGCCCGCAGCGGGACAGGGAGGTCGAGCAGTACTTC. Translating gives CASSPQRDREVEQYF. The chain has TRBV7-9 and TRBJ2-7; 9 bases agree with TRBD1. CDR1 SEHNR and CDR2 FQNEAQ come from the germline V gene (reference sequence). CDR3 length: 15 residues. With 5 bases clipped from V and 6 bases from J, the junction kept 11 bases outside the gene matches.

The genes are TRBV6-5 and TRBJ1-5, with D unresolved. Germline CDR1 reads MNHEY; CDR2 reads SVGAGI. The CDR3 covers 12 residues. The germline V and J ends were trimmed by 9 bases and 3 bases, with 9 bases remaining between them. The CDR3 DNA sequence: TGTGCCAGTGGGGAGTTCAATCAGCCCCAGCATTTT. Translation gives CASGEFNQPQHF.

The V call is TRBV7-6, the J call TRBJ1-4, with D uncertain. The V end lost 2 bases, the J end lost 0 bases, and 7 bases lay between the germline ends. Per germline, CDR1 SGHVS and CDR2 FNYEAQ. The CDR3 covers 15 residues. The CDR3 nucleotides are TGTGCCAGCAGCTTATCTAGTGCAACTAATGAAAAACTGTTTTTT. Translating gives CASSLSSATNEKLFF.

The chain employs TRBV2 and TRBJ2-7; 8 nucleotides agree with TRBD2. CDR1 and CDR2 from the germline V gene are SNHLY and FYNNEI. This CDR3 region has 13 residues. V was pared by 7 bases and J by 2 bases, with 4 bases of the junction left unmatched. The DNA for the CDR3 is TGTGCCAGCAATAGCGGGATTGCCTACGAGCAGTACTTC. This translates into CASNSGIAYEQYF.

The chain is built from TRBV6-6 and TRBJ2-2, with D unclear. The CDR3 covers 16 residues. V lost 2 bases, J lost 6 bases, and 16 bases lay in between. Looked up from germline, CDR1 is MNHNY and CDR2 is SVGAGI (reference sequence). CDR3 amino acids: CASSYARRYEPGELFF. The CDR3 coding sequence is TGTGCCAGCAGTTACGCGCGCCGGTACGAACCCGGGGAGCTGTTTTTT.

The rearrangement uses TRBV18 and TRBJ1-1, with D unclear. This CDR3 region has 14 residues. Trimming removed 3 bases from V and 6 bases from J, with 14 bases in between. Germline lookup yields CDR1 KGHSH and CDR2 LQKENI. CDR3 residues: CASSPHRGPAEAFF. The DNA for the CDR3 is TGTGCCAGCTCACCCCACCGAGGCCCAGCTGAAGCTTTCTTT.

Note on this clone: The same CDR3 arises from other DNA sequences in this sample as well. The rearrangement links TRBV7-6 to TRBJ2-7, with D unresolved. V lost 5 bases, J lost 3 bases, and 11 bases lay in between. The germline V gene has CDR1 SGHVS and CDR2 FNYEAQ. This CDR3 contains 13 residues. The CDR3 nucleotides are TGTGCCAGCAGCCCCGGTCTCAGCTACGAGCAGTACTTC. Protein product: CASSPGLSYEQYF.

This chain connects TRBV28 to TRBJ2-3, with 8 bases matching TRBD1. V lost 5 bases and J lost 3; bases outside the gene matches: 7. Germline V gives CDR1 MDHEN, CDR2 SYDVKM. This CDR3 spans 15 amino acids. CDR3 nucleotide sequence: TGTGCCAGCAGTCCAAGCTACAGGGGGACAGATACGCAGTATTTT. Protein: CASSPSYRGTDTQYF.

The chain joins TRBV10-2 to TRBJ2-2; 7 nucleotides align to TRBD1. V was clipped by 6 bases and J by 8 bases; unmatched bases: 15. The CDR3 runs to 16 residues. The germline CDR1 and CDR2 sequences are WSHSY and SAAADI. The CDR3 coding sequence is TGCGCCAGCAGCCGCGGACAGGATAAGTTTTTGGGGGAGCTGTTTTTT. Its translation: CASSRGQDKFLGELFF.

The chain carries TRBV19 and TRBJ1-1; D not certain. Germline-derived CDR1 and CDR2 are LNHDA and SQIVND (reference sequence). V gave up 4 bases and J gave up 0 bases, with 21 bases separating them. The CDR3 has 18 residues. The CDR3 nucleotides read TGTGCCAGTAGTACCCCATTCAGAGGCGCGTATGTGAACACTGAAGCTTTCTTT. Translated, it gives CASSTPFRGAYVNTEAFF.

About this clone: Other DNA sequences in this sample translate to the same CDR3. The V gene is TRBV6-1, the J gene TRBJ1-3; D not certain. The CDR3 length is 15 residues. Germline V CDR1 and CDR2: MNHNS, SASEGT. The V end was cut by 0 bases, the J end by 0 bases, with 6 bases between. This CDR3 is CASSEAGSSGNTIYF. The CDR3 DNA sequence: TGTGCCAGCAGTGAAGCAGGGAGCTCTGGAAACACCATATATTTT.

This chain links TRBV5-4 with TRBJ2-1; 10 bases are shared with TRBD2. J lost 4 bases, V lost 4 bases, and 8 bases had no gene match. The germline V gene encodes CDR1 SGHNT and CDR2 YYREEE (reference sequence). This CDR3 comprises 16 residues. The DNA for the CDR3 is TGTGCCAGCAGCACCAAAGGGACTAGCGTATACAATGAGCAGTTCTTC. It specifies CASSTKGTSVYNEQFF. The variable domain in full, with the rest retrieved from reference TRBV5-4 and TRBJ2-1, is ETGVTQSPTHLIKTRGQQVTLRCSSQSGHNTVSWYQQALGQGPQFIFQYYREEENGRGNFPPRFSGLQFPNYSSELNVNALELDDSALYLCASSTKGTSVYNEQFFGPGTRLTVL.

The chain joins TRBV25-1 to TRBJ2-3; 7 bases agree with TRBD2. Germline lookup yields CDR1 MGHDK and CDR2 SYGVNS. The junction had 6 bases not matched to a gene; V was cut back by 4 bases and J by 2 bases. This CDR3 has 15 amino acids. DNA for the CDR3: TGTGCCAGCAGTGCCGGGACTACATACACAGATACGCAGTATTTT. It is translated as CASSAGTTYTDTQYF.

The CDR3 loop is CASSPYSPANQPQHF. The CDR3 bases are TGCGCCAGCAGCCCTTACTCGCCTGCCAATCAGCCCCAGCATTTT. V gene TRBV5-1 combines with J gene TRBJ1-5; D unresolved. CDR1 and CDR2 (germline): SGHRS, YFSETQ. The CDR3 spans 15 residues. V shed 4 bases and J shed 3 bases, with 14 bases lying between them.

The rearrangement uses TRBV19 and TRBJ2-3, with TRBD2 matching 12 bases. This CDR3 region has 18 residues. Germline V gene data show CDR1 as LNHDA and CDR2 as SQIVND (reference sequence). The trim removed 1 base at V and 1 base at J, leaving 6 bases unmatched. The CDR3 DNA is TGTGCCAGTAGTATAGTAGCCCGACTAGCGGGAGGCACAGATACGCAGTATTTT. Translated: CASSIVARLAGGTDTQYF. Based on the CDR3 plus reference TRBV19 and TRBJ2-3, the full variable domain is DGGITQSPKYLFRKEGQNVTLSCEQNLNHDAMYWYRQDPGQGLRLIYYSQIVNDFQKGDIAEGYSVSREKKESFPLTVTSAQKNPTAFYLCASSIVARLAGGTDTQYFGPGTRLTVL.

This sequence joins TRBV6-5 and TRBJ2-3; 8 bases fit TRBD2. The V segment lost 8 bases and the J segment 0 bases; nucleotides outside the gene matches: 4. Germline loops: CDR1 MNHEY, CDR2 SVGAGI. The length of the CDR3 is 14 residues. CDR3 sequence reads: CASGIAGSTDTQYF. Here the CDR3 DNA reads TGTGCCAGCGGGATAGCGGGGAGCACAGATACGCAGTATTTT.

This clone was detected only a few times. This CDR3 is CASSEGHTNYGYTF. The CDR3 nucleotides read TGTGCCAGCAGTGAGGGACACACGAACTATGGCTACACCTTC. This chain joins TRBV28 and TRBJ1-2, with TRBD1 as a possible D gene (6 bases). CDR3 length: 14 amino acids. The ends were cut back, 5 bases at V and 2 bases at J, with 12 bases in the middle. CDR1 is MDHEN and CDR2 is SYDVKM in the germline V gene.

This chain joins TRBV7-6 and TRBJ1-2; D is ambiguous. V was trimmed by 6 bases and J by 0 bases, leaving 23 bases between them. Germline V CDR1 and CDR2: SGHVS, FNYEAQ. CDR3 size: 18 residues. Here the CDR3 reads CASSSYRLGSAANYGYTF. The DNA of the CDR3 is TGTGCCAGCAGTTCCTACCGTTTGGGCAGCGCCGCTAACTATGGCTACACCTTC.